This T cell receptor (beta chain) stems from a study of blood T cell repertoires in COVID-19. Study processing details: Amplifying reference gene primers gave estimates of nucleated cell counts. Libraries were prepared by immunoSEQ multiplex PCR; TCRdb keeps only in-frame clonotypes and omits some of them. That table supplies the V and J calls and clone size; D and trimming were determined from the DNA. The profile covers 35,000 to 45,000 clones, with 85% to 90% appearing a single time and 59% taken by the ten largest. The ends lost 3 bases at V and 7 bases at J; junction bases unmatched: 6. The CDR3 is 14 residues long. Germline V gene sequence: CDR1 LGHDT, CDR2 YNNKEL (reference sequence).

The chain uses TRBV3-1 (or the pseudogene TRBV3-2) and TRBJ1-5; 7 bases align to TRBD1. The sequence came from a man in his 70s with acute or convalescent COVID-19. The sequenced sample was peripheral blood. For the CDR3, the DNA is TGTGCCAGCAGCCAGAGGGACAGAGGACAGCCCCAGCATTTT. Translation: CASSQRDRGQPQHF.